This passage covers 13 T cell receptor beta chains from one sample sequenced in a study of OX40 agonist ivuxolimab in advanced cancers. Clones were read by immunoSEQ multiplex PCR, and TCRdb kept only the in-frame ones, dropping some. The sample holds 70,000 to 90,000 clones, around 85% seen once. The sequencing used CD4+ or CD8+ T cells sorted from blood, collected in a trial of the OX40 agonist ivuxolimab. These receptors were collected from an adult with an advanced solid tumor such as melanoma, head and neck, liver or kidney cancer.

The gene calls are TRBV29-1 and TRBJ2-1; 7 bases line up with TRBD1. J lost 2 bases, V lost 4 bases, and 5 bases had no gene match. Per germline, CDR1 SQVTM and CDR2 ANQGSEA. There are 14 residues in the CDR3. The chain's CDR3 is CSVVNTGAYNEQFF. For the CDR3, the DNA is TGCAGCGTTGTAAATACAGGGGCCTACAATGAGCAGTTCTTC.

This chain links TRBV11-3 with TRBJ1-2; weak D call: TRBD1 (6 bases). The length of the CDR3 is 14 residues. The germline V and J ends were trimmed by 5 bases and 6 bases, with 16 bases remaining between them. Germline V lookup: CDR1 SGHNT, CDR2 YENEEA. CDR3 in amino acids: CASSEGGQGNGYTF. The CDR3 region has the DNA TGTGCCAGCAGCGAGGGGGGGCAGGGCAATGGCTACACCTTC. Together with reference TRBV11-3 and TRBJ1-2, the CDR3 gives the full variable domain: EAGVVQSPRYKIIEKKQPVAFWCNPISGHNTLYWYLQNLGQGPELLIRYENEEAVDDSQLPKDRFSAERLKGVDSTLKIQPAELGDSAVYLCASSEGGQGNGYTFGSGTRLTVV.

The CDR3 here is CASSYSRGLYNEQFF. DNA of the CDR3: TGTGCCAGCAGTTACAGCAGGGGATTATACAATGAGCAGTTCTTC. V usage is TRBV6-5 and J usage is TRBJ2-1, with a weak D call TRBD1 (6 bases). V was pared by 2 bases and J by 4 bases, with 12 bases between. From germline, CDR1 is MNHEY and CDR2 SVGAGI. The CDR3 consists of 15 residues.

The chain recombines TRBV27 with TRBJ2-3; 11 bases align to TRBD1. Trimming removed 8 bases from V and 5 bases from J; junction bases left unmatched: 9. CDR1 and CDR2 from the germline V gene are MNHEY and SMNVEV (reference sequence). The CDR3 has 15 residues. The DNA for the CDR3 is TGTGCCAGCGGGAAGGACAGGGGGCAGGAAGATACGCAGTATTTT. Its translation is CASGKDRGQEDTQYF.

CDR3 sequence: CATRETGQGKETQYF. CDR3 nucleotides: TGTGCCACCAGAGAGACCGGACAGGGGAAGGAGACCCAGTACTTC. V gene TRBV15 combines with J gene TRBJ2-5, with 9 nucleotides matching TRBD1. Germline V gives CDR1 LNHNV, CDR2 YYDKDF (reference sequence). CDR3 length: 15 residues. The V and J ends lost 6 bases and 5 bases, in that order; junction bases with no gene match: 10.

The chain employs TRBV6-6 and TRBJ1-2, with 7 bases fitting TRBD1. The CDR3 covers 15 residues. Trimming at V came to 2 bases and at J to 2 bases, leaving 5 bases not matched to a gene. Germline-derived CDR1 and CDR2 are MNHNY and SVGAGI (reference sequence). CDR3 DNA sequence: TGTGCCAGCAGTTACGCCGACAGGGTAAACTATGGCTACACCTTC. Protein product: CASSYADRVNYGYTF.

This clone is labeled as medium-sized. The J gene is TRBJ1-2, the V gene TRBV7-8; D remains ambiguous. Germline V gene lookup returns CDR1 SGHVS and CDR2 FQNEAQ. V was clipped by 1 base and J by 4 bases, with 10 bases between them. The CDR3 consists of 14 residues. CDR3 sequence (DNA): TGTGCCAGCAGCTTAGATGGGCAAGGCTATGGCTACACCTTC. Translating it yields CASSLDGQGYGYTF.

The V gene is TRBV18, the J gene TRBJ1-2; possible D gene TRBD1, 6 bases. This CDR3 contains 17 residues. V was trimmed by 3 bases and J by 1 base, leaving 18 bases between them. The germline V gene encodes CDR1 KGHSH and CDR2 LQKENI. CDR3: CASSPAGQSIGNYGYTF. The CDR3 DNA is TGTGCCAGCTCACCGGCGGGACAAAGCATCGGTAACTATGGCTACACCTTC.

The rearrangement links TRBV7-9 to TRBJ2-5, with 9 bases that match TRBD1. The assigned J gene may be wrong: the sequence end matches TRBJ2-7 better. Germline CDR1 reads SEHNR; CDR2 reads FQNEAQ (reference sequence). The CDR3 extends over 15 amino acids. CDR3 amino acids: CASSLGDRDPNEQYF. CDR3 sequence (DNA): TGTGCCAGCAGCTTAGGGGACAGGGATCCCAACGAGCAGTACTTC.

This chain uses TRBV18 with TRBJ2-3; D is uncertain. Trimming stripped 0 bases from V and 6 bases from J, with 13 bases between. Germline assignment: CDR1 KGHSH and CDR2 LQKENI. This CDR3 is built from 15 residues. The CDR3 sequence is CASSPPLATRDTQYF. As DNA, the CDR3 is TGTGCCAGCTCACCACCGTTGGCGACTCGGGATACGCAGTATTTT.

The chain uses TRBV11-2 and TRBJ2-5, with TRBD2 matching 8 bases. The CDR3 contains 13 residues. Losses at the gene ends were 4 bases for V and 6 bases for J; bases not matched to a gene: 4. CDR1 SGHAT and CDR2 FQNNGV come from the germline V gene. The CDR3 DNA reads as TGTGCCAGCAGCTCAAGCGGGGGAAAGACCCAGTACTTC. Encoded protein: CASSSSGGKTQYF.

V and J are TRBV7-8 and TRBJ2-5; 10 bases are a match to TRBD2. The V segment lost 5 bases and the J segment 2 bases; nucleotides outside the gene matches: 5. CDR3 length: 15 residues. Looked up from germline, CDR1 is SGHVS and CDR2 is FQNEAQ. The CDR3 nucleotides read TGTGCCAGCAGCGGGAGCGGGGGGGTTCAAGAGACCCAGTACTTC. This codes for CASSGSGGVQETQYF. Together with reference TRBV7-8 and TRBJ2-5, the CDR3 gives the full variable domain: GAGVSQSPRYKVAKRGQDVALRCDPISGHVSLFWYQQALGQGPEFLTYFQNEAQLDKSGLPSDRFFAERPEGSVSTLKIQRTQQEDSAVYLCASSGSGGVQETQYFGPGTRLLVL.

The V gene is TRBV6-5, the J gene TRBJ2-7; no reliable D call. Germline V gene sequence: CDR1 MNHEY, CDR2 SVGAGI. The CDR3 loop spans 15 amino acids. Trimming took 2 bases from V and 0 from J, leaving 11 bases between them. CDR3 DNA sequence: TGTGCCAGCAGTTACGATACGGTTAGCTCCTACGAGCAGTACTTC. It encodes CASSYDTVSSYEQYF.